One T cell receptor beta chain is described in this entry. This table comes from immunoSEQ multiplex PCR, and its TCRdb copy is limited to in-frame clones, with some not included. The sample comprises 75,000 to 85,000 clones, 93% of which are singletons, and about 2.5% rests with the top ten. The V end was cut by 4 bases, the J end by 0 bases, with 13 bases between. Germline CDR1 is SGHNT and CDR2 is YENEEA. The length of the CDR3 is 16 residues. This sample is drawn from a study of T cell changes during pregnancy in multiple sclerosis. The chain is built from TRBV11-3 and TRBJ2-1; possibly TRBD1 for D (6 bases). The material was peripheral blood, obtained in the second trimester of pregnancy. The TCR comes from a female donor with multiple sclerosis, enrolled in a pregnancy study. The CDR3 bases are TGTGCCAGCAGCTCCGGACAGCGAAACTCCTACAATGAGCAGTTCTTC. Translation: CASSSGQRNSYNEQFF.